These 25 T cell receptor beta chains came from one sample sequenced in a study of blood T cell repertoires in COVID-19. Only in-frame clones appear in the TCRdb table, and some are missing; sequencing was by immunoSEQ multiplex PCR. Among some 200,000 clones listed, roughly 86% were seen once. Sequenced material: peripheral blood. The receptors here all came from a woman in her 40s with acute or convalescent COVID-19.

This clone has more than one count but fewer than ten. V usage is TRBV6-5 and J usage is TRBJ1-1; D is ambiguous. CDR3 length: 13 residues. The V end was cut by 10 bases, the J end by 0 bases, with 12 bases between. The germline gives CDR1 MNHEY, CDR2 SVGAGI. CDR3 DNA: TGTGCCACCCACCCCGCGATGAACACTGAAGCTTTCTTT. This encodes CATHPAMNTEAFF.

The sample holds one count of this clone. The CDR3 DNA sequence: TGCAGCCATCCTCAGGGGGCCGATGGCTACACCTTC. Translating it yields CSHPQGADGYTF. V is TRBV29-1 and J is TRBJ1-2; TRBD1 agrees at 8 bases. CDR1 is SQVTM, CDR2 ANQGSEA, per germline. The CDR3 covers 12 residues. V was clipped by 8 bases and J by 6 bases; unmatched bases: 8.

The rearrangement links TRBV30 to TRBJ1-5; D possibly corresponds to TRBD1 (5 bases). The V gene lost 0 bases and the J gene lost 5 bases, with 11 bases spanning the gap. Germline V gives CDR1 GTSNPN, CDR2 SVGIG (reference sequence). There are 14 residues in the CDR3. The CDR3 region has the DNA TGTGCCTGGAGTGTTGGCAGGGACTATCAGCCCCAGCATTTT. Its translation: CAWSVGRDYQPQHF.

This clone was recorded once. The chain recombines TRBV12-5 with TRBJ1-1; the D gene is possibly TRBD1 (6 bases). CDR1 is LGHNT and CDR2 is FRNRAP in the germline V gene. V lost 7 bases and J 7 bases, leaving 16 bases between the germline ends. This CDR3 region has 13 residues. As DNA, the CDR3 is TGTGCTAGTGTCGGACAGTCGAAAGTTGAAGCTTTCTTT. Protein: CASVGQSKVEAFF.

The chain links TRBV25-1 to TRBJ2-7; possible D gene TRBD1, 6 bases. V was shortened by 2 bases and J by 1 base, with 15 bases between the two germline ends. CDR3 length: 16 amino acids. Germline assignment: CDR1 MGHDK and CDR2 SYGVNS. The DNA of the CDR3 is TGTGCCAGCAGTGAAGGTGGGGGCCCGAAGTCCTACGAGCAGTACTTC. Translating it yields CASSEGGGPKSYEQYF.

The CDR3 DNA is TGTGCCAGCAGCATAGGACAGGGATACTCCTACGAGCAGTACTTC. Protein: CASSIGQGYSYEQYF. The rearrangement joins TRBV5-4 to TRBJ2-7; 8 bases line up with TRBD1. This CDR3 comprises 15 residues. CDR1 and CDR2 (germline): SGHNT, YYREEE (reference sequence). After removal of 4 bases from V and 0 bases from J, the junction contained 6 bases not matched to a gene.

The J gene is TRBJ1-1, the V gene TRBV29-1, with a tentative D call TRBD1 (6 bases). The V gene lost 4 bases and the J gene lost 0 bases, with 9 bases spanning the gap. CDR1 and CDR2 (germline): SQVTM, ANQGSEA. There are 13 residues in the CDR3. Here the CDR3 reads CSVVQGMNTEAFF. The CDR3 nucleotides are TGCAGCGTTGTACAGGGTATGAACACTGAAGCTTTCTTT.

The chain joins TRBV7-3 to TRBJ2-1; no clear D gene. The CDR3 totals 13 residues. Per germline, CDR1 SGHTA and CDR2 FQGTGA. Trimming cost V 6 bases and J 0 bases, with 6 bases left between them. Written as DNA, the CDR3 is TGTGCCAGCAGTCAGGTCTCCTACAATGAGCAGTTCTTC. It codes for CASSQVSYNEQFF.

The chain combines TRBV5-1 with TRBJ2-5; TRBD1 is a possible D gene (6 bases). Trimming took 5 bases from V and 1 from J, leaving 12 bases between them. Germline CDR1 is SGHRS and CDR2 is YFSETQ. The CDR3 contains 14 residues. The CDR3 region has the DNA TGCGCCAGCAGGACCGACAGGCTCCAAGAGACCCAGTACTTC. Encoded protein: CASRTDRLQETQYF.

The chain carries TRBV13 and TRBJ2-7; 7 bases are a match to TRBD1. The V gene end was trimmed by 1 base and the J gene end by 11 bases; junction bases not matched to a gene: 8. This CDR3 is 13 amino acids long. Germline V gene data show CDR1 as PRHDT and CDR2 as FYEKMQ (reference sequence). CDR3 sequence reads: CASSLARKGQKYF. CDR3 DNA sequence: TGTGCCAGCAGCTTAGCTCGTAAGGGACAGAAGTACTTC.

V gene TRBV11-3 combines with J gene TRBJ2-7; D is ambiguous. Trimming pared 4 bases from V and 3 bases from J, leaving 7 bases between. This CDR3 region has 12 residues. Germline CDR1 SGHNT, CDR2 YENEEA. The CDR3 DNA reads TGTGCCAGCAGCTATTCATTCTACGAGCAGTACTTC. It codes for CASSYSFYEQYF.

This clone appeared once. The CDR3 reads CASSPWQRADEKLFF. The CDR3 coding sequence is TGTGCCAGCTCACCATGGCAGAGGGCGGATGAAAAACTGTTTTTT. The J gene is TRBJ1-4, the V gene TRBV18; unclear D gene. The CDR3 consists of 15 residues. Deletions cut 2 bases from V and 6 bases from J, with 13 bases between. Germline V lookup: CDR1 KGHSH, CDR2 LQKENI.

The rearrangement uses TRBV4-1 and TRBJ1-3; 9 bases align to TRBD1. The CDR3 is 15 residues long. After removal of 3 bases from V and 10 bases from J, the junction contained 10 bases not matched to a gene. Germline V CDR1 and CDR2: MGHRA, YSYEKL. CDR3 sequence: CASSHTGTGFITIYF. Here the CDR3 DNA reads TGCGCCAGCAGCCATACCGGGACAGGGTTTATTACCATATATTTT.

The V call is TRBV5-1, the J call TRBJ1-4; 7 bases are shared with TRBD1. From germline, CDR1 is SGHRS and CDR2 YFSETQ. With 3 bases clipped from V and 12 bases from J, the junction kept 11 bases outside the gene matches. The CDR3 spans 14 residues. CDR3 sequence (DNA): TGCGCCAGCAGCTCCTCGAGACAGGGTCAAGAACTGTTTTTT. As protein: CASSSSRQGQELFF.

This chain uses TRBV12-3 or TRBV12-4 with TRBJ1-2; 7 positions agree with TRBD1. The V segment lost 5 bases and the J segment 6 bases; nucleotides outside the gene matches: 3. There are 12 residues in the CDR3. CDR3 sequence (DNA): TGTGCCAGCAGTCGGACAGGAGATGGCTACACCTTC. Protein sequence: CASSRTGDGYTF.

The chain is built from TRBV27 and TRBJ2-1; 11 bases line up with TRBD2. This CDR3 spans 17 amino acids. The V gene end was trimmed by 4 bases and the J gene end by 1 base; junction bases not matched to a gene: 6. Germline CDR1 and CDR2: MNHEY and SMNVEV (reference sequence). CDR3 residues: CASSYLGLAGSYNEQFF. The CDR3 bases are TGTGCCAGCAGTTACCTTGGACTAGCGGGTTCCTACAATGAGCAGTTCTTC.

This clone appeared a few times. CDR3 sequence reads: CASSVLAGTSYNEQFF. Written as DNA, the CDR3 is TGTGCCAGCAGTGTTTTAGCGGGAACGTCCTACAATGAGCAGTTCTTC. The chain couples TRBV25-1 to TRBJ2-1, with TRBD2 identical over 8 bases. Looked up from germline, CDR1 is MGHDK and CDR2 is SYGVNS. V lost 4 bases to trimming and J lost 1 base; unmatched junction nucleotides: 6. The CDR3 is made up of 16 amino acids.

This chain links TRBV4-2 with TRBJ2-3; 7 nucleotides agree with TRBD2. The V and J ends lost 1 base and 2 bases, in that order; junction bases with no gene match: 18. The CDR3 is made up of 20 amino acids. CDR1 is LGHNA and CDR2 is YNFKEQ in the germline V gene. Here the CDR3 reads CASSQVIPQKEAGYTDTQYF. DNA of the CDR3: TGTGCCAGCAGCCAAGTTATTCCCCAAAAAGAAGCGGGGTACACAGATACGCAGTATTTT.

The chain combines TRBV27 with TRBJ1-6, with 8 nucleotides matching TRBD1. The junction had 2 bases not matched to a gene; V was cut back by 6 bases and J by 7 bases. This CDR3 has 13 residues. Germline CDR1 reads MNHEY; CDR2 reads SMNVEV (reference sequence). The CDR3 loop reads CASSRQGNSPLHF. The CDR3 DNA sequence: TGTGCCAGCAGCCGACAGGGGAATTCACCCCTCCACTTT.

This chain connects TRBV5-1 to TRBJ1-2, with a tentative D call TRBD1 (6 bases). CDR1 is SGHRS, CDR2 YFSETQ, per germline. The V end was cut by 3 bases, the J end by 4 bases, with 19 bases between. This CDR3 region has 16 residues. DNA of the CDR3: TGCGCCAGCAGCTCTACCCAGGGGACCGGAATCTATGGCTACACCTTC. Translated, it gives CASSSTQGTGIYGYTF.

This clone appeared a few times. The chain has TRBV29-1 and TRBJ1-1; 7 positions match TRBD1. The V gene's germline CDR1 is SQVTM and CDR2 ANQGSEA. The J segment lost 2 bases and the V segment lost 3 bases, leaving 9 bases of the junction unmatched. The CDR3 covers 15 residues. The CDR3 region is CSVDGFRQGNTEAFF. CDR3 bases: TGCAGCGTTGATGGTTTTCGACAGGGCAACACTGAAGCTTTCTTT.

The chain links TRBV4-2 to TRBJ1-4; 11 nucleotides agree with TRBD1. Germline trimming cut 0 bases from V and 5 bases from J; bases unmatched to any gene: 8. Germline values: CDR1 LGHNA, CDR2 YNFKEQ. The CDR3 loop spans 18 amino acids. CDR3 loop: CASSQDWGQGGPNEKLFF. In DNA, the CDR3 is TGTGCCAGCAGCCAAGATTGGGGACAGGGGGGGCCCAATGAAAAACTGTTTTTT.

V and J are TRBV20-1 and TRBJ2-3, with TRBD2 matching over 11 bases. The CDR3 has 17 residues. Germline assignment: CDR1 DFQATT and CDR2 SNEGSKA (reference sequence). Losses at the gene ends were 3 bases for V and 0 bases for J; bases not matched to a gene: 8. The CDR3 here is CSASSRLAGLSTDTQYF. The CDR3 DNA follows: TGCAGTGCTAGTTCCCGACTAGCGGGATTAAGCACAGATACGCAGTATTTT.

CDR3 coding DNA: TGTGCCAGTAGTATGGGGACAGGGAAGGGCCACGAGCAGTACTTC. Translated: CASSMGTGKGHEQYF. The V call is TRBV19, the J call TRBJ2-7, with 9 bases matching TRBD1. Losses at the gene ends were 3 bases for V and 5 bases for J; bases not matched to a gene: 8. From germline, CDR1 is LNHDA and CDR2 SQIVND (reference sequence). This CDR3 comprises 15 residues.

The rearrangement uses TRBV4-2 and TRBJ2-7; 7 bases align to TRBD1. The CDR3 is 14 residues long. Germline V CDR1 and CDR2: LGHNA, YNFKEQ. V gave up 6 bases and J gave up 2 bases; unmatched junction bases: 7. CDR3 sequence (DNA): TGTGCCAGCAGTCTCGGACAGGACACCTACGAGCAGTACTTC. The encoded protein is CASSLGQDTYEQYF.